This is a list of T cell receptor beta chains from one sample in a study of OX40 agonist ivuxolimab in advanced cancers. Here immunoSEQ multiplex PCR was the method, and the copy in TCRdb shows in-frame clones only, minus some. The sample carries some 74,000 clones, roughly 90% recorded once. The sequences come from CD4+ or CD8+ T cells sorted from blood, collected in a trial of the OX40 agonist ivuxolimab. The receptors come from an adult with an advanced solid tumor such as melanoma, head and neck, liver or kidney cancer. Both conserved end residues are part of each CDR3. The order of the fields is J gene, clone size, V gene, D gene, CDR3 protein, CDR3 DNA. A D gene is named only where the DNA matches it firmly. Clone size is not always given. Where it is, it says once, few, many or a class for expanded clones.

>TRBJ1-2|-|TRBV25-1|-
CASSEYVGNGYTF
TGTGCCAGCAGTGAATATGTGGGAAATGGCTACACCTTC
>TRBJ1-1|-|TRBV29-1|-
CSVEAGANTEAFF
TGCAGCGTTGAAGCCGGGGCGAACACTGAAGCTTTCTTT
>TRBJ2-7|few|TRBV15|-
CATSRDRGSWHEQYF
TGTGCCACCAGCAGAGATCGGGGGTCATGGCACGAGCAGTACTTC
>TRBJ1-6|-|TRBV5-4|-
CASSQKRGTSPLHF
TGTGCCAGCAGCCAGAAGAGGGGGACTTCACCCCTCCACTTT
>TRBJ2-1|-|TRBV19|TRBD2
CASSMGLAGGRVTDEQFF
TGTGCCAGTAGTATGGGACTAGCGGGGGGGAGGGTTACGGATGAGCAGTTCTTC
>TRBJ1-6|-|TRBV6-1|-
CASSEWLGTSSYNSPLHF
TGTGCCAGCAGTGAATGGTTAGGGACCAGCTCCTATAATTCACCCCTCCACTTT
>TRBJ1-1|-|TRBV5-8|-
CASTQNRGAGFTEAFF
TGTGCCAGCACCCAAAACCGAGGGGCCGGGTTCACTGAAGCTTTCTTT
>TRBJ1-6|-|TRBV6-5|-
CASSYLGREESPLHF
TGTGCCAGCAGTTACCTGGGCAGGGAGGAATCACCCCTCCACTTT
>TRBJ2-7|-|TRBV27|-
CASSGPQGGAYEQYF
TGTGCCAGCAGTGGCCCCCAGGGGGGTGCCTACGAGCAGTACTTC
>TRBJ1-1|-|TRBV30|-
CAWSVLENTEAFF
TGTGCCTGGAGTGTACTAGAGAACACTGAAGCTTTCTTT
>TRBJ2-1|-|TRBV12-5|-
CASEIRQGGDNEQFF
TGTGCTAGTGAGATAAGGCAGGGTGGTGACAATGAGCAGTTCTTC
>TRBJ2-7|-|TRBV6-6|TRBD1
CASRPSGGYYEQYF
TGTGCCAGCAGACCATCAGGGGGTTACTACGAGCAGTACTTC
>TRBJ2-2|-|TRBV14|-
CASSQDKTALRTGELFF
TGTGCCAGCAGCCAAGATAAAACAGCCCTACGGACCGGGGAGCTGTTTTTT
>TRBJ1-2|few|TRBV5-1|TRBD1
CASSLGPGQGNYGYTF
TGCGCCAGCAGCTTGGGACCGGGACAGGGAAACTATGGCTACACCTTC
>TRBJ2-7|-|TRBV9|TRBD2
CASSPRLAGDYEQYF
TGTGCCAGCAGCCCACGACTAGCGGGGGACTACGAGCAGTACTTC
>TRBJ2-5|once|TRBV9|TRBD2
CASSAGLEETQYF
TGTGCCAGCAGCGCCGGACTAGAAGAGACCCAGTACTTC
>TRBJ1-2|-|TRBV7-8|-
CASSIASAGDHNYGYTF
TGTGCCAGCAGCATAGCGAGTGCCGGGGATCATAACTATGGCTACACCTTC
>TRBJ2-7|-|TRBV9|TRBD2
CASSVDLAGVGEQYF
TGTGCCAGCAGCGTAGATCTAGCGGGAGTGGGGGAGCAGTACTTC
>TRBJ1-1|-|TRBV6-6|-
CASRNKQAGGTEAFF
TGTGCCAGCAGAAATAAACAGGCAGGCGGCACTGAAGCTTTCTTT
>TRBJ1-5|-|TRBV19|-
CASSITNGNQPQHF
TGTGCCAGTAGCATTACTAACGGCAATCAGCCCCAGCATTTT
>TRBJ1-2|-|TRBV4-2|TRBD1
CASSQEDGQGAGYTF
TGTGCCAGCAGCCAAGAGGATGGACAGGGTGCTGGCTACACCTTC
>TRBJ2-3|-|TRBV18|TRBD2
CASSPRLASDTQYF
TGTGCCAGCTCACCTAGACTAGCATCAGATACGCAGTATTTT
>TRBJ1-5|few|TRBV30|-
CAWSVTNQPQHF
TGTGCCTGGAGTGTAACGAATCAGCCCCAGCATTTT
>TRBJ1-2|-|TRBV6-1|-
CASIFFRANYGYTF
TGTGCCAGCATTTTTTTCAGGGCTAACTATGGCTACACCTTC
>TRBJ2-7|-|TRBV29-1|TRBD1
CSVATGIYEQYF
TGCAGCGTTGCGACAGGGATCTACGAGCAGTACTTC
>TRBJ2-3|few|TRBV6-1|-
CASSERVGRWAQDTQYF
TGTGCCAGCAGTGAACGGGTGGGGCGGTGGGCACAAGATACGCAGTATTTT